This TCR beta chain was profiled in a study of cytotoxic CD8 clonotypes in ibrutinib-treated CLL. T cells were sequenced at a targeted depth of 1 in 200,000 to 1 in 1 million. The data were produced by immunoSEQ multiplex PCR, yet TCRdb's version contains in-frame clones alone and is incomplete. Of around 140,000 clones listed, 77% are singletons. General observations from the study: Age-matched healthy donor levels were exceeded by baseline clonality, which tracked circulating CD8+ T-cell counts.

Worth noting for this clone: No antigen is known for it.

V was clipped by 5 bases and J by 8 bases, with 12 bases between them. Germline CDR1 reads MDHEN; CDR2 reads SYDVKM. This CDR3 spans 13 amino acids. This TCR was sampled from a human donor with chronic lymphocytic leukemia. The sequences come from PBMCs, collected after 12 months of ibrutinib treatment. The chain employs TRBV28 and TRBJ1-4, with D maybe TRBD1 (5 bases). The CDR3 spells CASSPWAGEKLFF. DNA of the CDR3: TGTGCCAGCAGTCCATGGGCAGGGGAAAAACTGTTTTTT.